The sequence of this T cell receptor (beta chain) was determined in a study of CD8 T cells in ankylosing spondylitis. For TCR beta, libraries came from quantitative 5'-RACE with molecular barcodes. TCRdb analysed the 5' RACE reads with MiXCR anew, one entry per CDR3 protein. The sample consists of 250,000 or so distinct CDR3 sequences, roughly 25% of them appearing once. Worth noting for this clonotype: The antigen is unknown.

Overall study findings and caveats: Apparently characteristic of ankylosing spondylitis blood was a TCR beta motif (about 8 highly homologous variants).

Germline lookup yields CDR1 MGHRA and CDR2 YSYEKL. Deletions cut 1 base from V and 5 bases from J, with 8 bases between. The CDR3 has 13 amino acids. The receptor was derived from a male donor with ankylosing spondylitis or in good health (not recorded which). This sequence joins TRBV4-1 and TRBJ2-5; D call uncertain. The sequencing input was blood, either unsorted or a sorted T cell fraction (not recorded which). DNA for the CDR3: TGCGCCAGCAGCCAAGGGAGACTGGAGACCCAGTACTTC. Protein: CASSQGRLETQYF.